This T cell receptor (beta chain) was captured in a study of cytomegalovirus exposure and HLA in healthy donors. Study observations and caveats: Follow-up analysis later connected one missense variant in DCLRE1C with trimming of TCR beta V- and J-genes.

Primers: 60 Vbeta forward and 13 Jbeta reverse. Libraries were prepared by immunoSEQ multiplex PCR; TCRdb keeps only in-frame clonotypes and omits some of them. This table has some 200,000 clones, 70% to 85% appearing once. For this clone: Its specificity is not known.

The germline V gene encodes CDR1 SGHNT and CDR2 YENEEA. The ends were cut back, 3 bases at V and 6 bases at J, with 8 bases in the middle. This CDR3 has 13 residues. The receptor comes from a woman between 40 and 55 years old in good health and CMV-seronegative. The sample was PBMCs. The V and J genes are TRBV11-3 and TRBJ2-2; TRBD2 is a possible D gene (5 bases). As DNA, the CDR3 is TGTGCCAGCAGCTTGGACTCCCCCGGGGAGCTGTTTTTT. This encodes CASSLDSPGELFF.